Detailed here is one T cell receptor beta chain. Its specificity is unknown. The germline CDR1 and CDR2 sequences are SQVTM and ANQGSEA. V was pared by 6 bases and J by 0 bases, with 6 bases between. The CDR3 consists of 13 residues. Clones were read by immunoSEQ multiplex PCR, and TCRdb kept only the in-frame ones, dropping some. The data show tens of thousands of clones, 68% seen once. Subsequent to a culture period of around 10 days, CD4+ T cells were isolated. This record belongs to a study of vaccination effects on CD4 cells after COVID-19. Source: CD4+ T cells from PBMCs cultured without peptide, taken before COVID-19 vaccination. The chain is built from TRBV29-1 and TRBJ2-6; D possibly uses TRBD1 or TRBD2 (5 bases each). This TCR derives from a human donor who received a COVID-19 vaccine. CDR3 coding DNA: TGCAGCGTAGGGACCTCTGGGGCCAACGTCCTGACTTTC. It translates to CSVGTSGANVLTF.